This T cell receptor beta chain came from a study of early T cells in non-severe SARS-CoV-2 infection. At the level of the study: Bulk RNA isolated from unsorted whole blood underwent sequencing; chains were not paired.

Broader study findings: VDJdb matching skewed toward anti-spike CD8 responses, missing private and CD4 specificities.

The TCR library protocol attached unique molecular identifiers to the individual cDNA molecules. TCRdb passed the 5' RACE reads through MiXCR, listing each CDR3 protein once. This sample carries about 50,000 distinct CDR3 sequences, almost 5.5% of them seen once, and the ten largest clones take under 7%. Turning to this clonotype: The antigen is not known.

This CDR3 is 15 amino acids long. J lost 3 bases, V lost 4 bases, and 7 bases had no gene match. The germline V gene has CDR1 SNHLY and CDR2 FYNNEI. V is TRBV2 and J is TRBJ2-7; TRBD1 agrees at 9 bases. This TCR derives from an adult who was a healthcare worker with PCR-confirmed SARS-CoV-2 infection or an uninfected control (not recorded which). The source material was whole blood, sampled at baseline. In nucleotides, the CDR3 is TGTGCCAGCAGTGCAGCGGGACAGGGCTTCTACGAGCAGTACTTC. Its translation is CASSAAGQGFYEQYF.